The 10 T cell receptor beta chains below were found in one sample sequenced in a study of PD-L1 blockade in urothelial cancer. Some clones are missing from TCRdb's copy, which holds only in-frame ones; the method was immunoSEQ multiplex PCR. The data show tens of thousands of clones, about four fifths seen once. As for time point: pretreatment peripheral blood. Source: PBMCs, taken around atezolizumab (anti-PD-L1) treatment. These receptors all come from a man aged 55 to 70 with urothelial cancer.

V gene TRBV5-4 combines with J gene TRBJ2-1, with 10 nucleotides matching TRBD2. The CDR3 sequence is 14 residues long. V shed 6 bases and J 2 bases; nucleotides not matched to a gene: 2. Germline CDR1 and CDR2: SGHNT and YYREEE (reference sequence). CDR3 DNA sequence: TGTGCCAGCAAAGCGGGGGGGCCCTACAATGAGCAGTTCTTC. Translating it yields CASKAGGPYNEQFF. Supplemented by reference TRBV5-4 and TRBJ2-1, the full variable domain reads ETGVTQSPTHLIKTRGQQVTLRCSSQSGHNTVSWYQQALGQGPQFIFQYYREEENGRGNFPPRFSGLQFPNYSSELNVNALELDDSALYLCASKAGGPYNEQFFGPGTRLTVL.

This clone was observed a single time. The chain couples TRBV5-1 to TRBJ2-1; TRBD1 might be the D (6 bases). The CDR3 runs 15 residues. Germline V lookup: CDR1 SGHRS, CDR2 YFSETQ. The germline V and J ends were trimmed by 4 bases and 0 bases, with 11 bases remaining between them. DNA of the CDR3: TGCGCCAGCAGCGCGACAGGAGCCTCCTACAATGAGCAGTTCTTC. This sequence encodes CASSATGASYNEQFF.

The CDR3 region is CASSLGQGHNEQFF. The CDR3 bases are TGTGCCAGCAGCTTGGGACAGGGCCACAATGAGCAGTTCTTC. The gene calls are TRBV7-3 and TRBJ2-1, with 9 bases aligning to TRBD1. V lost 3 bases, J lost 5 bases, and 2 bases stayed unmatched. Germline V gene sequence: CDR1 SGHTA, CDR2 FQGTGA. The CDR3 runs 14 residues.

CDR3 loop: CASSEPRDKEKEKLFF. The CDR3 nucleotides read TGCGCCAGCAGTGAGCCCAGGGACAAAGAGAAGGAAAAACTGTTTTTT. The chain carries TRBV10-1 and TRBJ1-4, with D perhaps matching TRBD1 (6 bases). The germline gives CDR1 WNHNN, CDR2 SYGVQD (reference sequence). The CDR3 extends over 16 amino acids. Trimming removed 2 bases at V and 8 bases at J, with 18 bases between.

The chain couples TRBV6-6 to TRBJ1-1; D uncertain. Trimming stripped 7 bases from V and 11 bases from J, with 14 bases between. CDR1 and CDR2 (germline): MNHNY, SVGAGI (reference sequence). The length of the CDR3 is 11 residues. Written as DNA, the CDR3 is TGTGCCAGCACTGCGAGCCGAGCGGCTTTCTTT. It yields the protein CASTASRAAFF.

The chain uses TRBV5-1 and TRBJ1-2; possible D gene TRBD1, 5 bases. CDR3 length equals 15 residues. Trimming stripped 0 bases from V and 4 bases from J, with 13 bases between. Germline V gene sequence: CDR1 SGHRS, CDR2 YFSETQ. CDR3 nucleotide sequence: TGCGCCAGCAGCTTGGATGGGGCCGGGGGCTATGGCTACACCTTC. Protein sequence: CASSLDGAGGYGYTF.

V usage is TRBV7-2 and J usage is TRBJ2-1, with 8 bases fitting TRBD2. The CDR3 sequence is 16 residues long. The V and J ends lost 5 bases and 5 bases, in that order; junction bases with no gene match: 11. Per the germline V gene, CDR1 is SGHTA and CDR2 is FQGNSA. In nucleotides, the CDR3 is TGTGCCAGCAGCGATCGGACTAGCAAAATCCACAATGAGCAGTTCTTC. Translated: CASSDRTSKIHNEQFF.

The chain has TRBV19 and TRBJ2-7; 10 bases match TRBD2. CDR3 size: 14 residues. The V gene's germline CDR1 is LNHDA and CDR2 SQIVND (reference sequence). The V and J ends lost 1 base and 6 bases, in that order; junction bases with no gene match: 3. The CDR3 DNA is TGTGCCAGTAGTATAGGCCTAGCGGGAGTCGAGCAGTACTTC. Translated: CASSIGLAGVEQYF. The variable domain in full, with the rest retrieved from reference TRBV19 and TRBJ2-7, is DGGITQSPKYLFRKEGQNVTLSCEQNLNHDAMYWYRQDPGQGLRLIYYSQIVNDFQKGDIAEGYSVSREKKESFPLTVTSAQKNPTAFYLCASSIGLAGVEQYFGPGTRLTVT.

The CDR3 coding sequence is TGTGCCAGCGGGGGGAGTCTAGCGGGGGGAGAGACCCAGTACTTC. Its protein is CASGGSLAGGETQYF. The gene calls are TRBV2 and TRBJ2-5, with 11 bases that match TRBD2. In germline, CDR1 is SNHLY, CDR2 FYNNEI. The CDR3 has 15 residues. J was trimmed by 4 bases and V by 8 bases; bases with no gene match: 9.

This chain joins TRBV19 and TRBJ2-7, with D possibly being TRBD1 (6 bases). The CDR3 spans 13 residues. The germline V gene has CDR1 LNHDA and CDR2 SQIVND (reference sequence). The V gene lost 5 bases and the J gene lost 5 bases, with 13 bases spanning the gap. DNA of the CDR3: TGTGCCAGTAGTGTCCAGGGGAGCCACGAGCAGTACTTC. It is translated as CASSVQGSHEQYF.